What follows is one TCR beta chain and its context. The antigen is not known. V dropped 4 bases and J dropped 4; count of bases not matched to a gene: 12. This CDR3 comprises 16 residues. The V gene's germline CDR1 is MNHEY and CDR2 SMNVEV (reference sequence). This specimen belongs to a study of cytomegalovirus exposure and HLA in healthy donors. Notes on the study in general: In an earlier analysis, in about 530 donors, most V segments appeared productive either ~90% or ~30% of the time. As a later analysis showed, a missense DCLRE1C variant was linked to trimming of TCR beta V- and J-genes. A later analysis found TCR association rates differed by HLA locus, highest for DRB1 and lowest for HLA-C. When a later analysis compared HLA-associated TCR beta chains with equally common others, the HLA-associated chains turned out to be more clonally expanded and to have lower generation probabilities.

Use of 60 Vbeta and 13 Jbeta primers characterized the PCR. TCRdb's table, derived via immunoSEQ multiplex PCR, lists solely in-frame clones and lacks some. Here the sample spans fewer than 150,000 clones, approximately 79% being singletons. Sequencing was done on a sample of PBMCs. The receptor comes from a man aged 40-55 years in good health and CMV-seropositive. This sequence joins TRBV27 and TRBJ2-5; 7 bases fit TRBD1. The CDR3 nucleotides are TGTGCCAGCAGTTATGGGGACCGACAGGGACGAGAGACCCAGTACTTC. Its translation: CASSYGDRQGRETQYF.